The text below deals with one T cell receptor (beta chain). Its antigen specificity is not known. No base-level quality is on record; no much larger clone is a single base apart. Using the deep immunoSEQ assay, multiplex PCR amplified TCR CDR3 regions from genomic DNA. Extracted genomic DNA from each cell subset was distributed evenly across all wells of several immunoSEQ 96-well plates, and each plate was treated as a replicate. For sorted subsets, each replicate PCR was loaded with 200 ng genomic DNA, equivalent to approximately 27,000 T cell genomes. The purified libraries were quantified using a Qubit 3.0 fluorometer, sized with a Bioanalyzer 2100, and then quantified again using the KAPA Library Quantification kit. Each immunoSEQ 96-well plate was sequenced on its own single-read 150-cycle Illumina NextSeq 550 flow cell. Regarding the original processing steps: Because only junctional sequences without quality scores were contained in the immunoSEQ output, filtering matching that applied to full-length reads could not be performed. Sequences were annotated with PyIR, a Python wrapper for IgBLAST v1.9, using IMGT germline references to assign V/J genes and CDR3. Reads were removed for weak V/J assignments (E-value above 1e-6), missing CDR3, stop codons, out-of-frame junctions, or ambiguous translated residues. A V3J clonotype was defined by an identical inferred V gene, J gene, and CDR3 amino acid sequence. To compute the percentage overlap between repertoires, the number of shared unique clonotypes was divided by the size of the smaller repertoire. Richness of each repertoire was evaluated using RTK rarefaction, the Chao1 estimator, and Recon v2.1 estimates of unobserved clonotypes. For all TCRbeta clonotypes obtained by the gDNA method from four donors, generation probabilities were computed with OLGA. The table was pulled from immuneACCESS by TCRdb, which kept in-frame rearrangements only. Such tables lose some clones; where checked, under half of the loss comes from unresolved V genes, and the rest has no known cause. V and J calls and clone size are given by that table; D and trimming were obtained from the DNA. The sample records approximately 980,000 clones, 60% to 85% of which are singletons. The ten top clones hold about 1.5% of the sample.

The sample originates from a study of shared clonotypes between healthy human individuals (TCRdb year 2020). About the study as a whole: A couple of women and a few men aged 18 to 49 years were included in the cohort. To estimate repertoire size and how much clonotypes are shared between individuals, the study performed deep sequencing of blood TCR repertoires from roughly five healthy adults. Leukapheresis yielded between about 0.9 and 9.5 billion PBMCs per donor. For each donor, CD4 naive and CD4 memory were each run on three plates, CD8 naive on two plates, and CD8 memory on one plate. To increase sequencing depth and limit assay-specific biases, different laboratories used diverse techniques to prepare libraries and sequence TCR repertoires.

Beyond this particular receptor, the publication reports: Sampling was restricted to blood, and TCR repertoires in tissue are likely to differ from TCR repertoires in blood. When a handful of donors were compared, the shared fraction of clonotypes was roughly 5% for naive CD4, around 3.5% for naive CD8, 2% to 2.5% for memory CD4, and 0.35% to 0.5% for memory CD8. Naive subsets generally had larger estimated clonotype richness than memory subsets did. Rarefaction of sorted-subset datasets indicated incomplete sequencing despite the large sequencing depth. Because the study included only a small number of donors, the genetic and exposure-history diversity represented was limited. Pairwise subsampling indicated that sequencing depth was expected to affect the degree of clonotype sharing among donors. Clonotypes shared by all four sorted-subset donors showed higher generation probabilities than non-shared clonotypes.

The donors were healthy, HIV-negative adults who had no recently reported acute infections or vaccinations. All donors were Caucasian adults living in Nashville, Tennessee, USA. CD4+ T cells were enriched by magnetic negative selection, after which naive cells were positively selected on CD45RA and the negative fraction was taken as the memory subset. Blood was obtained by leukapheresis, after which PBMCs were separated by Ficoll-Histopaque density gradient centrifugation and cryopreserved in liquid nitrogen vapor phase. Analytical flow cytometry was used to check the purity and quantity of every magnetically sorted T cell population. Each sorted fraction had its genomic DNA isolated and then quantified by UV absorbance on a Nanodrop 2000c. The CDR1 and CDR2 encoded by the germline V gene are SGHDT and YYEEEE. Including cysteine and phenylalanine, the CDR3 has 14 amino acids. Only the CDR3 DNA is retained, 42 bases long and in frame from the first base. V and J lose 5 bases and 1 base, and a span of 12 bases separates them.

The chain was built from TRBV5-6 and TRBJ2-5; the D segment cannot be called with confidence. The TCR sequence derives from a man between 18 and 35 years old in good health. The sequencing input was memory CD4+ T cells sorted from blood. Explained via the paper, the cell subset or site label denotes: CD45RA-negative fraction. The nucleotide sequence reads TGTGCCAGCAGTAAAGACTTCGGCCAAGAGACCCAGTACTTC. Translation gives CASSKDFGQETQYF.